Presented here are 20 T cell receptor beta chains from one specimen sequenced in a study of blood T cell repertoires in COVID-19 (dated by TCRdb to about 2020). The library was prepared using the immunoSEQ multiplex PCR assay. TCRdb mirrors the immuneACCESS table, restricted to in-frame sequences. Some clones are absent from its copies; in checked studies, under half trace to an unresolved V gene, and the reason for the others is unknown. Counted in this sample were under 350,000 clones; about nine tenths of them appeared once. Approximately 2.2% of the sample comes from the top ten. Sequencing was done on a sample of peripheral blood. These receptors came from a man over 45 with acute or convalescent COVID-19.

This chain joins TRBV29-1 and TRBJ1-5; 10 bases agree with TRBD1. CDR1 SQVTM and CDR2 ANQGSEA come from the germline V gene. The V and J ends lost 2 bases and 1 base, in that order; junction bases with no gene match: 8. The CDR3 spans 17 residues. CDR3 residues: CSVEPGTGVPSNQPQHF. The CDR3, as DNA: TGCAGCGTTGAACCCGGGACAGGGGTCCCGAGCAATCAGCCCCAGCATTTT.

V gene TRBV7-3 combines with J gene TRBJ2-1; 7 bases align to TRBD1. Trimming took 6 bases from V and 2 from J; bases not matched to a gene: 7. Germline values: CDR1 SGHTA, CDR2 FQGTGA. CDR3 size: 15 residues. CDR3 DNA: TGTGCCAGCAGGAAAGACAGGGACACCTACAATGAGCAGTTCTTC. It yields the protein CASRKDRDTYNEQFF.

The chain employs TRBV12-5 and TRBJ1-4; TRBD1 might be the D (6 bases). Trimming cost V 0 bases and J 0 bases, with 8 bases left between them. The CDR3 extends over 16 amino acids. The germline V gene has CDR1 LGHNT and CDR2 FRNRAP. CDR3 protein: CASGLVGGATNEKLFF. CDR3 nucleotides: TGTGCTAGTGGTTTGGTAGGGGGTGCAACTAATGAAAAACTGTTTTTT.

The table lists this clone with a few counts. The V and J genes are TRBV7-3 and TRBJ2-5; possible D gene TRBD1, 6 bases. The CDR3 sequence is 13 residues long. The V gene lost 5 bases and the J gene lost 5 bases, with 12 bases spanning the gap. From germline, CDR1 is SGHTA and CDR2 FQGTGA. CDR3 sequence: CASSQGSRETQYF. Written as DNA, the CDR3 is TGTGCCAGCAGCCAGGGGAGTCGGGAGACCCAGTACTTC.

J is TRBJ1-6 and V is TRBV5-1; D not resolved. Trimming removed 0 bases from V and 9 bases from J, with 10 bases in between. There are 14 residues in the CDR3. Germline V gene lookup returns CDR1 SGHRS and CDR2 YFSETQ. CDR3 in amino acids: CASSLGGRGSPLHF. DNA of the CDR3: TGCGCCAGCAGCTTGGGAGGGCGGGGTTCACCCCTCCACTTT.

This sequence joins TRBV30 and TRBJ1-4; 8 bases align to TRBD1. The CDR3 has 13 amino acids. CDR1 and CDR2 (germline): GTSNPN, SVGIG (reference sequence). V shed 4 bases and J 8 bases; nucleotides not matched to a gene: 6. This CDR3 reads CAWNRQGNEKLFF. The CDR3 bases are TGTGCCTGGAACAGACAGGGGAACGAAAAACTGTTTTTT.

This clone was found once. The rearrangement links TRBV10-1 to TRBJ1-2; D is uncertain. The CDR3 is 17 residues long. Germline V gene sequence: CDR1 WNHNN, CDR2 SYGVQD (reference sequence). Trimming shortened V by 10 bases and J by 1 base, and 25 bases separated the two germline ends. Here the CDR3 DNA reads TGCGCCATCCGGGCGGTCGTGCGAGGGAAAGGTAACTATGGCTACACCTTC. The encoded protein is CAIRAVVRGKGNYGYTF.

This clone was picked up a small number of times. The chain uses TRBV30 and TRBJ1-2; D is uncertain. With 3 bases removed from V and 8 bases from J, the gap between germline ends came to 10 bases. CDR3 length equals 11 residues. From germline, CDR1 is GTSNPN and CDR2 SVGIG (reference sequence). DNA for the CDR3: TGTGCCTGGAGCAGGATTCGGGGCTACACCTTC. This gives the protein CAWSRIRGYTF.

The rearrangement joins TRBV10-3 to TRBJ1-1, with a weak D call TRBD1 (6 bases). There are 16 residues in the CDR3. The germline CDR1 and CDR2 sequences are ENHRY and SYGVKD. Trimming left V 1 base short and J 0 bases short, with 12 bases between. The CDR3: CAISEWGRGMNTEAFF. The DNA of the CDR3 is TGTGCCATCAGTGAGTGGGGGCGAGGAATGAACACTGAAGCTTTCTTT.

The CDR3 DNA follows: TGCGCCAGCAGCTTGCCTCAGGGGAACACTGAAGCTTTCTTT. This codes for CASSLPQGNTEAFF. The chain links TRBV5-1 to TRBJ1-1, with a possible D match to TRBD1 (5 bases). V lost 1 base, J lost 1 base, and 8 bases lay in between. Germline V lookup: CDR1 SGHRS, CDR2 YFSETQ. The CDR3 has 14 amino acids.

The V gene is TRBV7-3, the J gene TRBJ2-2, with 12 nucleotides matching TRBD2. CDR3 length: 17 residues. CDR1 SGHTA and CDR2 FQGTGA come from the germline V gene. With 7 bases clipped from V and 7 bases from J, the junction kept 13 bases outside the gene matches. CDR3 nucleotide sequence: TGTGCCAGCACCCAACTAGCGGGGGGCCTTGGTGGCGGGGAGCTGTTTTTT. Protein sequence: CASTQLAGGLGGGELFF.

The chain has TRBV11-2 and TRBJ2-7; 7 bases agree with TRBD1. This CDR3 is built from 14 residues. V gave up 8 bases and J gave up 2 bases; unmatched junction bases: 9. The germline CDR1 and CDR2 sequences are SGHAT and FQNNGV. The CDR3 sequence: CASGNRGRTYEQYF. CDR3 coding DNA: TGTGCCAGCGGAAACAGGGGTCGAACCTACGAGCAGTACTTC.

The genes are TRBV4-2 and TRBJ2-2; no reliable D call. This CDR3 comprises 20 residues. In germline, CDR1 is LGHNA, CDR2 YNFKEQ. The ends were cut back, 0 bases at V and 2 bases at J, with 22 bases in the middle. CDR3 nucleotide sequence: TGTGCCAGCAGCCAAGATCCCAACAGTATCTACCCCTCTAACACCGGGGAGCTGTTTTTT. It is translated as CASSQDPNSIYPSNTGELFF.

The chain uses TRBV9 and TRBJ2-3; TRBD1 agrees at 9 bases. Looked up from germline, CDR1 is SGDLS and CDR2 is YYNGEE. This CDR3 region has 17 residues. The V and J ends lost 0 bases and 3 bases, in that order; junction bases with no gene match: 8. The CDR3 region has the DNA TGTGCCAGCAGCGTAGCTCCACAGGGGGCTCAGACAGATACGCAGTATTTT. Protein sequence: CASSVAPQGAQTDTQYF.

CDR3 sequence: CASRGRGRETQYF. DNA of the CDR3: TGCGCCAGCAGGGGCAGGGGTCGCGAGACCCAGTACTTC. The chain links TRBV10-2 to TRBJ2-5; tentatively, D is TRBD1 (6 bases). Germline loops: CDR1 WSHSY, CDR2 SAAADI. The CDR3 length is 13 residues. The germline V and J ends were trimmed by 6 bases and 5 bases, with 13 bases remaining between them.

The V and J genes are TRBV5-1 and TRBJ1-3, with D perhaps TRBD1 (5 bases). Trimming took 2 bases from V and 2 from J, leaving 8 bases between them. CDR1 SGHRS and CDR2 YFSETQ come from the germline V gene. The CDR3 runs 14 residues. The CDR3 DNA reads as TGCGCCAGCAGCTTAAAGGACACTGGAAACACCATATATTTT. Its protein is CASSLKDTGNTIYF.

This sequence joins TRBV6-5 and TRBJ2-7, with 12 bases matching TRBD2. V lost 6 bases, J lost 6 bases, and 9 bases stayed unmatched. The length of the CDR3 is 15 residues. Germline V gene lookup returns CDR1 MNHEY and CDR2 SVGAGI. CDR3 DNA: TGTGCCAGCAGGTCTTTCACTAGCGGGGGGACCGAGCAGTACTTC. Amino acid sequence: CASRSFTSGGTEQYF.

CDR3 loop: CASSPGLNIQYF. CDR3 bases: TGTGCCAGCAGCCCAGGATTGAACATTCAGTACTTC. The rearrangement uses TRBV7-9 and TRBJ2-4; D is unclear. Germline V lookup: CDR1 SEHNR, CDR2 FQNEAQ (reference sequence). CDR3 length: 12 amino acids. Deletions cut 5 bases from V and 7 bases from J, with 9 bases between.

The chain joins TRBV6-5 to TRBJ1-3; D gene uncertain. Trimming removed 3 bases at V and 4 bases at J, with 16 bases between. Germline values: CDR1 MNHEY, CDR2 SVGAGI. The CDR3 consists of 16 residues. CDR3 sequence: CASSYDGLGLGNTIYF. As DNA, the CDR3 is TGTGCCAGCAGTTATGACGGCTTAGGACTCGGAAACACCATATATTTT.

This chain connects TRBV18 to TRBJ1-4, with 10 bases lining up with TRBD1. Trimming cost V 2 bases and J 7 bases; bases outside gene matches: 1. The CDR3 extends over 14 amino acids. Per the germline V gene, CDR1 is KGHSH and CDR2 is LQKENI. CDR3 loop: CASSPGTGAEKLFF. Written as DNA, the CDR3 is TGTGCCAGCTCACCAGGGACAGGGGCTGAAAAACTGTTTTTT.